This TCR beta chain was recorded in a study of cytomegalovirus exposure and HLA in healthy donors. General observations from the study: Accurate prediction of HLA-A and HLA-B alleles (for most subjects) was reportedly achieved from TCR beta sequences. In a later analysis, the majority of CMV-associated beta chains seemingly showed HLA restriction.

To note about this clone: Its matching antigen is unknown.

PCR involved 60 Vbeta and 13 Jbeta primers. Generated by immunoSEQ multiplex PCR, the TCRdb table keeps only in-frame clones and is missing some. The sample totals about 50,000 clones; its top ten clones hold approximately 13%. The sequence derives from a woman aged 55-69 years in good health and CMV-seropositive. Sequenced sample: PBMCs.

As DNA, the CDR3 is TGCGCCAGCAGCTTGCTCGAAGAGACCCAGTACTTC. This encodes CASSLLEETQYF. The V gene is TRBV5-1, the J gene TRBJ2-5; D is undetermined. Germline V gene sequence: CDR1 SGHRS, CDR2 YFSETQ. The CDR3 consists of 12 residues. V was clipped by 1 base and J by 3 bases, with 4 bases between them.